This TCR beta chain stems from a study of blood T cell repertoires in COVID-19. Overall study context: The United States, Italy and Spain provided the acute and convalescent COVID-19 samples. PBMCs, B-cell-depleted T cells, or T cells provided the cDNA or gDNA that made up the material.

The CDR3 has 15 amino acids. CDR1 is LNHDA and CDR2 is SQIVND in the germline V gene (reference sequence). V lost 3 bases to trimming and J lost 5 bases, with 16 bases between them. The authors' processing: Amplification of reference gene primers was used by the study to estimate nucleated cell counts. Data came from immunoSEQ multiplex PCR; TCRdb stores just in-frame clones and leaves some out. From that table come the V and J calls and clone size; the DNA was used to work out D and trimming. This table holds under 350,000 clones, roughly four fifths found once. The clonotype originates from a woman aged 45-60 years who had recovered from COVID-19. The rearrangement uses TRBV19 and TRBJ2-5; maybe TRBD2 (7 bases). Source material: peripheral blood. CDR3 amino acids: CASSIPGGPEETQYF. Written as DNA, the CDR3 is TGTGCCAGTAGTATCCCCGGGGGGCCAGAGGAGACCCAGTACTTC.